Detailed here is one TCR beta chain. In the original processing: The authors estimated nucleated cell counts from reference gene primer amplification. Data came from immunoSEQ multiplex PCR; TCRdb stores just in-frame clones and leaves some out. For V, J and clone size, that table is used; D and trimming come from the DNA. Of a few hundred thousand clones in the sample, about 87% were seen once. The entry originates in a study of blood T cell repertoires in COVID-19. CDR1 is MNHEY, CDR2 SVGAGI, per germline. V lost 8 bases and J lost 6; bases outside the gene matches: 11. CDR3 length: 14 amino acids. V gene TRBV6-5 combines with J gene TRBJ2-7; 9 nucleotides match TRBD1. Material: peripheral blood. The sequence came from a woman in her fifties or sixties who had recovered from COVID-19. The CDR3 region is CASATGTGIAEQYF. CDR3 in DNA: TGTGCCAGCGCGACCGGGACAGGGATAGCCGAGCAGTACTTC.